This TCR beta chain was recovered during a study of CD8 T cells in ankylosing spondylitis. Regarding the study as a whole: From matched ankylosing spondylitis synovial fluid, disease-linked clones were reportedly recovered at significantly enriched levels. With a CD8+ phenotype, disease-linked clones were relatively rare in peripheral blood.

Points on this clonotype: Antigen: not known. One end of the junction is discordant with germline, which a read error may explain.

In TCRdb, the 5' RACE reads were re-called with MiXCR into one record per CDR3 protein. This table has roughly 160,000 distinct CDR3 sequences, 9.8% appearing once. This CDR3 has 17 amino acids. In germline, CDR1 is MNHNS, CDR2 SASEGT. The V call is TRBV6-1, the J call TRBJ2-2; TRBD2 matches at 10 bases. Sequenced sample: blood, either unsorted or a sorted T cell fraction (not recorded which). This receptor was taken from a female donor with ankylosing spondylitis or in good health (not recorded which). In DNA, the CDR3 is TGTGCCAGCAGCCCACCTGGACTAGCGGAGAACACCGGGAAGCTGTTTTTT. This encodes CASSPPGLAENTGKLFF.